The 2 T cell receptor beta chains in this list originate from one sample, sequenced in a study of blood T cell repertoires in COVID-19. The protocol was immunoSEQ multiplex PCR, while the TCRdb copy is restricted to in-frame clones and leaves out a portion. This sample has 120,000 or so clones, with approximately 68% found just once. The sequencing sample was made of peripheral blood. These receptors were obtained from a woman in her 70s with acute or convalescent COVID-19.

This clone was observed once. V gene TRBV6-5 combines with J gene TRBJ2-7, with D perhaps matching TRBD2 (6 bases). The CDR3 has 11 residues. CDR1 is MNHEY and CDR2 is SVGAGI in the germline V gene. Trimming removed 6 bases at V and 7 bases at J, with 10 bases between. The DNA of the CDR3 is TGTGCCAGCAGAGGAGGGAGGGAGCAGTACTTC. This translates into CASRGGREQYF.

The chain is built from TRBV10-3 and TRBJ2-1, with 12 bases fitting TRBD2. The germline V gene encodes CDR1 ENHRY and CDR2 SYGVKD. The length of the CDR3 is 15 residues. V shed 3 bases and J 8 bases; nucleotides not matched to a gene: 5. DNA for the CDR3: TGTGCCATCAGTGATCTAGCGGGAGGGCCCGATGAGCAGTTCTTC. Translated, it gives CAISDLAGGPDEQFF.